The 7 T cell receptor beta chains below were found in one sample sequenced in a study of shared clonotypes between healthy human individuals. Using immunoSEQ multiplex PCR, the repertoire was profiled, and TCRdb retains in-frame clones only, with some absent. The profile shows about 2.4 million clones, approximately 94% of them singletons. Sequencing input: naive CD4+ T cells from PBMCs. Specified subset: CD45RA+ positively selected. Every receptor here comes from a young man in good health. Some clones in this sample may be carry-over from other donors' samples.

The CDR3 protein is CASSPDRASTDTQYF. In DNA form, the CDR3 reads TGCGCCAGCAGCCCCGACAGAGCTAGCACAGATACGCAGTATTTT. The chain couples TRBV4-3 to TRBJ2-3, with D maybe TRBD1 (5 bases). This CDR3 spans 15 amino acids. Trimming removed 4 bases at V and 0 bases at J, with 11 bases between. Germline CDR1 and CDR2: LGHNA and YSLEER.

This CDR3 is CSLGAVSTDTQYF. CDR3 bases: TGCAGCCTTGGGGCAGTCTCCACAGATACGCAGTATTTT. The J gene is TRBJ2-3, the V gene TRBV29-1; maybe TRBD1 (5 bases). V was clipped by 8 bases and J by 2 bases, with 14 bases between them. This CDR3 spans 13 amino acids. The germline gives CDR1 SQVTM, CDR2 ANQGSEA.

Notes on this clone: Different DNA sequences within this sample yield the same CDR3. This sequence joins TRBV5-1 and TRBJ2-2; 7 bases are shared with TRBD2. Losses at the gene ends were 4 bases for V and 0 bases for J; bases not matched to a gene: 3. The CDR3 extends over 15 amino acids. Per the germline V gene, CDR1 is SGHRS and CDR2 is YFSETQ. DNA for the CDR3: TGCGCCAGCAGCCCTAGCGGTCCGAACACCGGGGAGCTGTTTTTT. This codes for CASSPSGPNTGELFF. Full variable domain (rest looked up from reference TRBV5-1 and TRBJ2-2): KAGVTQTPRYLIKTRGQQVTLSCSPISGHRSVSWYQQTPGQGLQFLFEYFSETQRNKGNFPGRFSGRQFSNSRSEMNVSTLELGDSALYLCASSPSGPNTGELFFGEGSRLTVL.

The rearrangement uses TRBV27 and TRBJ1-2; tentatively, D is TRBD1 (6 bases). V lost 5 bases, J lost 0 bases, and 10 bases lay in between. CDR1 and CDR2 (germline): MNHEY, SMNVEV (reference sequence). This CDR3 is built from 14 residues. The CDR3 DNA reads as TGTGCCAGCAGTGCGACAGGCTCTAACTATGGCTACACCTTC. This gives the protein CASSATGSNYGYTF.

The chain employs TRBV11-2 and TRBJ1-2; 7 bases are a match to TRBD1. The junction had 8 bases not matched to a gene; V was cut back by 5 bases and J by 5 bases. This CDR3 region has 14 residues. In germline, CDR1 is SGHAT, CDR2 FQNNGV. The CDR3 reads CASSPIGTVYGYTF. The DNA for the CDR3 is TGTGCCAGCAGCCCCATCGGGACAGTTTATGGCTACACCTTC.

The chain links TRBV7-2 to TRBJ1-3; 7 nucleotides line up with TRBD1. V lost 5 bases, J lost 4 bases, and 14 bases stayed unmatched. Per the germline V gene, CDR1 is SGHTA and CDR2 is FQGNSA. The CDR3 runs 17 residues. In DNA form, the CDR3 reads TGTGCCAGCAGCCCTCGGACAGGTTCGCCGTTAGGAAACACCATATATTTT. This codes for CASSPRTGSPLGNTIYF.

The V call is TRBV4-1, the J call TRBJ2-2; tentatively, D is TRBD2 (6 bases). This CDR3 contains 17 residues. Germline CDR1 and CDR2: MGHRA and YSYEKL. V lost 2 bases, J lost 1 base, and 14 bases lay in between. The CDR3 protein is CASSQPRATRNTGELFF. CDR3 DNA sequence: TGCGCCAGCAGCCAACCGCGCGCGACTAGGAACACCGGGGAGCTGTTTTTT.